One and the same sample provided the 17 T cell receptor beta chains below, sequenced in a study of identical twins. TCRdb recomputed calls from the 5' RACE reads with MiXCR, one row per CDR3 protein. The sample gives about 660,000 distinct CDR3 sequences, around 8.6% of which show up once; 0.75% to 1% is in the top ten. A further study also used this sample, focusing on yellow fever vaccine responses in identical twins.

The specimen was PBMCs. These receptors were taken from a woman under 30 in good health.

This clonotype was detected many times. The chain recombines TRBV2 with TRBJ2-3, with 9 nucleotides matching TRBD1. The junction had 4 bases not matched to a gene; V was cut back by 5 bases and J by 1 base. CDR3 size: 15 residues. The germline V gene has CDR1 SNHLY and CDR2 FYNNEI. CDR3 sequence reads: CASSQRQGGTDTQYF. DNA for the CDR3: TGTGCCAGCAGTCAACGACAGGGGGGCACAGATACGCAGTATTTT.

The sample holds many counts of this clonotype. The genes are TRBV28 and TRBJ1-5; D gene uncertain. The CDR3 has 13 amino acids. Germline V gene data show CDR1 as MDHEN and CDR2 as SYDVKM. V was pared by 5 bases and J by 0 bases, with 5 bases between. The CDR3 DNA reads as TGTGCCAGCAGTGGTTATAGCAATCAGCCCCAGCATTTT. Residues: CASSGYSNQPQHF.

This clonotype was counted a few times. This chain uses TRBV7-2 with TRBJ2-1; 9 bases match TRBD2. Germline V gene data show CDR1 as SGHTA and CDR2 as FQGNSA. The CDR3 length is 16 residues. J was trimmed by 3 bases and V by 5 bases; bases with no gene match: 8. This chain's CDR3 is CASSALAGVIYNEQFF. The CDR3 DNA reads as TGTGCCAGCAGCGCCTTAGCGGGGGTCATCTACAATGAGCAGTTCTTC.

This clonotype was seen a few times. The chain links TRBV5-1 to TRBJ2-1, with TRBD2 identical over 8 bases. Trimming took 2 bases from V and 6 from J; bases not matched to a gene: 10. CDR1 is SGHRS, CDR2 YFSETQ, per germline. The CDR3 has 16 residues. The chain's CDR3 is CASSFQRLGLVNEQFF. The CDR3 nucleotides read TGCGCCAGCAGCTTTCAAAGGTTGGGACTAGTCAATGAGCAGTTCTTC.

This clonotype was recorded many times. The chain uses TRBV7-9 and TRBJ2-1; tentatively, D is TRBD2 (5 bases). Germline CDR1 is SEHNR and CDR2 is FQNEAQ (reference sequence). The CDR3 has 16 residues. Trimming took off 5 bases at V and 0 bases at J, with 14 bases between the two ends. CDR3 sequence (DNA): TGTGCCAGCAGCCTAGTAGGACTGAGCTCCTACAATGAGCAGTTCTTC. Its translation: CASSLVGLSSYNEQFF.

The chain is built from TRBV20-1 and TRBJ2-5; D is perhaps TRBD2 (5 bases). The CDR3 length is 13 residues. The germline gives CDR1 DFQATT, CDR2 SNEGSKA (reference sequence). V gave up 0 bases and J gave up 6 bases, with 11 bases separating them. CDR3 bases: TGCAGTGCTAGAGAAGAGGGTCTACAGACCCAGTACTTC. Its protein product is CSAREEGLQTQYF.

The chain uses TRBV13 and TRBJ2-3; 7 positions agree with TRBD2. The CDR3 sequence is 16 residues long. The V and J ends lost 7 bases and 4 bases, in that order; junction bases with no gene match: 14. From germline, CDR1 is PRHDT and CDR2 FYEKMQ (reference sequence). CDR3 bases: TGTGCCAGCACGGCGACTTTGGCGGGGGAGTCAGATACGCAGTATTTT. Its protein is CASTATLAGESDTQYF.

This clonotype was observed a handful of times. The chain carries TRBV20-1 and TRBJ1-2; tentatively, D is TRBD1 (5 bases). Germline V CDR1 and CDR2: DFQATT, SNEGSKA (reference sequence). The CDR3 is 13 amino acids. The CDR3 DNA is TGCAGCCCCCGTCAGGGAATAGCCTATGGCTACACCTTC. Translation: CSPRQGIAYGYTF.

V and J are TRBV20-1 and TRBJ2-7; D call uncertain. The CDR3 is made up of 13 amino acids. V lost 5 bases and J 6 bases, leaving 17 bases between the germline ends. Germline V lookup: CDR1 DFQATT, CDR2 SNEGSKA (reference sequence). The CDR3 coding sequence is TGCAGTGCTCCCTCTAGGGTAGCCAGCGAGCAGTACTTC. Protein product: CSAPSRVASEQYF.

The chain is built from TRBV9 and TRBJ2-2; D not certain. This CDR3 has 14 amino acids. Germline assignment: CDR1 SGDLS and CDR2 YYNGEE. V was cut by 0 bases and J by 7 bases, with 10 bases left in between. CDR3 nucleotide sequence: TGTGCCAGCAGCGTAGTTCCCGAACTCGGGGAGCTGTTTTTT. Amino acid sequence: CASSVVPELGELFF.

This clonotype was recorded a few times. This chain connects TRBV12-3 or TRBV12-4 to TRBJ2-7; TRBD1 might be the D (7 bases). CDR3 length: 15 residues. The V and J ends lost 6 bases and 2 bases respectively, with 17 bases between them. CDR3 sequence (DNA): TGTGCCAGCAGCCTCAGGGGGACTGGCACCTACGAGCAGTACTTC. Amino acids: CASSLRGTGTYEQYF.

V usage is TRBV24-1 and J usage is TRBJ2-2; D gene uncertain. The V end lost 4 bases, the J end lost 6 bases, and 14 bases lay between the germline ends. This CDR3 comprises 15 residues. Germline CDR1 KGHDR, CDR2 SFDVKD. CDR3 in DNA: TGTGCCACCAGTGAACGGCAGTTGGGATCCGGGGAGCTGTTTTTT. As protein: CATSERQLGSGELFF.

J is TRBJ2-1 and V is TRBV5-5; D gene uncertain. The CDR3 loop spans 13 amino acids. Germline-derived CDR1 and CDR2 are SGHKS and YYEKEE (reference sequence). Trimming removed 0 bases at V and 10 bases at J, with 11 bases between. The CDR3 spells CASSLVDPREQFF. CDR3 DNA: TGTGCCAGCAGCTTGGTCGATCCCAGGGAGCAGTTCTTC.

This clonotype turned up a few times. This rearrangement joins TRBV27 to TRBJ2-7; TRBD1 or TRBD2 may be the D gene (5 bases each). This CDR3 has 13 amino acids. Per germline, CDR1 MNHEY and CDR2 SMNVEV (reference sequence). The germline V and J ends were trimmed by 5 bases and 4 bases, with 12 bases remaining between them. CDR3 residues: CASSREGRYEQYF. The CDR3 bases are TGTGCCAGCAGTCGAGAGGGGCGATACGAGCAGTACTTC.

The chain uses TRBV12-3 or TRBV12-4 and TRBJ1-2; unclear D gene. The CDR3 length is 14 residues. V lost 2 bases and J lost 2, with 9 bases in between. The CDR3 DNA follows: TGTGCCAGCAGTTTATTCAAACAGAACTATGGCTACACCTTC. This codes for CASSLFKQNYGYTF.

The gene calls are TRBV5-1 and TRBJ2-7; 8 bases fit TRBD2. This CDR3 is 15 amino acids long. Germline V gives CDR1 SGHRS, CDR2 YFSETQ. With V trimmed by 4 bases and J by 5 bases, 11 bases remained unmatched. The CDR3 is CASSPSGGKRNEQYF. The CDR3 bases are TGCGCCAGCAGCCCCTCGGGAGGGAAAAGGAACGAGCAGTACTTC.

The gene calls are TRBV6-1 and TRBJ2-7; 13 bases line up with TRBD2. This CDR3 has 18 residues. CDR1 MNHNS and CDR2 SASEGT come from the germline V gene. Germline trimming cut 6 bases from V and 0 bases from J; bases unmatched to any gene: 11. CDR3 nucleotides: TGTGCCAGCAGCCCTACCGGGACTAGCGGGACTACCTCCTACGAGCAGTACTTC. It codes for CASSPTGTSGTTSYEQYF.